This passage covers 30 T cell receptor beta chains from one sample sequenced in a study of Ad26.COV2.S vaccination and SARS-CoV-2 variants (TCRdb year 2021). In light of the paper, this sample's time point label describes: individuals recovered from natural SARS-CoV-2 infection. The method was the immunoSEQ multiplex PCR assay. The table comes from immuneACCESS by way of TCRdb, which keeps in-frame sequences with V and J called. Part of the clones is missing from these tables; in studies checked, under half for an unresolved V gene and the rest for unknown reasons. Here the sample has approximately 340,000 clones; 92% occur a single time. Roughly 3.9% of the sample comes from the top ten. The sample in question was peripheral blood, obtained after recovery from COVID-19. All receptors come from a human donor who had recovered from COVID-19.

The table lists this clone with a few counts. The chain recombines TRBV6-6 with TRBJ1-4, with TRBD1 identical over 7 bases. Germline loops: CDR1 MNHNY, CDR2 SVGAGI (reference sequence). The CDR3 has 15 amino acids. V shed 0 bases, J shed 6 bases, and the junction held 4 bases outside the gene matches. CDR3 sequence (DNA): TGTGCCAGCAGTTACTCGGACAGGCTCGATGAAAAACTGTTTTTT. Encoded protein: CASSYSDRLDEKLFF.

Only one count was recorded for this clone. The chain employs TRBV7-9 and TRBJ2-7; D unclear. The CDR3 consists of 13 residues. Germline loops: CDR1 SEHNR, CDR2 FQNEAQ (reference sequence). Trimming shortened V by 1 base and J by 4 bases, and 8 bases separated the two germline ends. CDR3 bases: TGTGCCAGCAGCTTAGGTTCCTTTTACGAGCAGTACTTC. Protein sequence: CASSLGSFYEQYF.

This clone occurred once. The rearrangement uses TRBV9 and TRBJ2-1; 8 bases line up with TRBD2. Trimming at V came to 3 bases and at J to 4 bases, leaving 9 bases not matched to a gene. Germline CDR1 and CDR2: SGDLS and YYNGEE. This CDR3 region has 16 residues. In DNA, the CDR3 is TGTGCCAGCAGCGGCACGAGCGGGGGACTATACAATGAGCAGTTCTTC. Protein sequence: CASSGTSGGLYNEQFF.

In DNA form, the CDR3 reads TGTGCCAGCAGCTTGGCCCAGGGACGAGCTAACTATGGCTACACCTTC. Residues: CASSLAQGRANYGYTF. V gene TRBV5-4 combines with J gene TRBJ1-2, with D possibly TRBD1 on 5 matching bases. The CDR3 length is 16 residues. V lost 0 bases, J lost 0 bases, and 12 bases lay in between. CDR1 is SGHNT and CDR2 is YYREEE in the germline V gene (reference sequence).

The chain combines TRBV18 with TRBJ1-3; D gene uncertain. CDR1 KGHSH and CDR2 LQKENI come from the germline V gene. The CDR3 length is 15 residues. The V end lost 5 bases, the J end lost 6 bases, and 17 bases lay between the germline ends. The CDR3 loop reads CASSNLPGQANTIYF. For the CDR3, the DNA is TGTGCCAGCTCAAACCTCCCCGGGCAGGCAAACACCATATATTTT.

This sequence joins TRBV5-4 and TRBJ2-7; a weak D match, TRBD1 (6 bases). The CDR3 is made up of 16 amino acids. Germline assignment: CDR1 SGHNT and CDR2 YYREEE (reference sequence). Trimming removed 5 bases from V and 0 bases from J, with 18 bases in between. CDR3 protein: CASRTSGTHDSYEQYF. CDR3 in DNA: TGTGCCAGCAGGACTTCCGGGACACACGACTCCTACGAGCAGTACTTC.

The chain combines TRBV4-1 with TRBJ2-5, with TRBD1 as a possible D gene (5 bases). The CDR3 runs to 17 residues. The germline gives CDR1 MGHRA, CDR2 YSYEKL. Deletions cut 0 bases from V and 2 bases from J, with 16 bases between. CDR3 in amino acids: CASSQDPRVTAQETQYF. CDR3 bases: TGCGCCAGCAGCCAAGATCCCAGGGTGACGGCGCAAGAGACCCAGTACTTC.

The chain carries TRBV2 and TRBJ2-3, with D maybe TRBD1 (5 bases). The CDR3 loop spans 14 amino acids. Germline CDR1 and CDR2: SNHLY and FYNNEI. V was shortened by 2 bases and J by 2 bases, with 8 bases between the two germline ends. The chain's CDR3 is CASSERQFTDTQYF. As DNA, the CDR3 is TGTGCCAGCAGTGAACGACAGTTCACAGATACGCAGTATTTT.

The chain employs TRBV7-2 and TRBJ2-7; D possibly corresponds to TRBD2 (5 bases). This CDR3 region has 14 residues. V was cut by 5 bases and J by 0 bases, with 11 bases left in between. Germline lookup yields CDR1 SGHTA and CDR2 FQGNSA. The CDR3 spells CASSLDWNSYEQYF. The CDR3 nucleotides are TGTGCCAGCAGCCTGGACTGGAACTCCTACGAGCAGTACTTC.

The chain couples TRBV5-1 to TRBJ1-4, with 7 bases identical to TRBD1. After removal of 5 bases from V and 2 bases from J, the junction contained 3 bases not matched to a gene. Germline CDR1 SGHRS, CDR2 YFSETQ. The CDR3 is 14 amino acids. CDR3: CASRSGGTNEKLFF. The DNA for the CDR3 is TGCGCCAGCAGGTCAGGGGGTACTAATGAAAAACTGTTTTTT. The whole variable domain, filled in from reference TRBV5-1 and TRBJ1-4, reads KAGVTQTPRYLIKTRGQQVTLSCSPISGHRSVSWYQQTPGQGLQFLFEYFSETQRNKGNFPGRFSGRQFSNSRSEMNVSTLELGDSALYLCASRSGGTNEKLFFGSGTQLSVL.

The V call is TRBV7-6, the J call TRBJ2-3; 7 nucleotides agree with TRBD2. Unmatched junction bases numbered 11, after V lost 5 bases and J lost 3 bases. The germline V gene has CDR1 SGHVS and CDR2 FNYEAQ. The CDR3 has 16 residues. CDR3 sequence reads: CASSGGGERGTDTQYF. In nucleotides, the CDR3 is TGTGCCAGCAGCGGAGGAGGGGAGCGGGGTACAGATACGCAGTATTTT. Full variable domain (missing parts from reference TRBV7-6 and TRBJ2-3): GAGVSQSPRYKVTKRGQDVALRCDPISGHVSLYWYRQALGQGPEFLTYFNYEAQQDKSGLPNDRFSAERPEGSISTLTIQRTEQRDSAMYRCASSGGGERGTDTQYFGPGTRLTVL.

V is TRBV7-3 and J is TRBJ2-1; TRBD2 aligns across 13 bases. The V segment lost 5 bases and the J segment 9 bases; nucleotides outside the gene matches: 7. The CDR3 is 15 residues long. Germline CDR1 SGHTA, CDR2 FQGTGA. The CDR3 DNA reads as TGTGCCAGCAGCGTTACTAGCGGGGGGGCATTTGAGCAGTTCTTC. As protein: CASSVTSGGAFEQFF.

The rearrangement uses TRBV4-1 and TRBJ1-1; maybe TRBD1 (6 bases). Trimming cost V 0 bases and J 0 bases, with 8 bases left between them. Germline lookup yields CDR1 MGHRA and CDR2 YSYEKL. The CDR3 is 15 amino acids. CDR3: CASSQESGVNTEAFF. Here the CDR3 DNA reads TGCGCCAGCAGCCAAGAATCAGGGGTGAACACTGAAGCTTTCTTT.

The genes are TRBV6-5 and TRBJ1-2; D may be TRBD1 (5 bases). Germline CDR1 reads MNHEY; CDR2 reads SVGAGI. This CDR3 spans 10 amino acids. V was clipped by 9 bases and J by 7 bases, with 9 bases between them. CDR3 protein: CASWGFGYTF. The CDR3 coding sequence is TGTGCCAGTTGGGGGTTTGGCTACACCTTC.

This clone showed up just a few times. The chain uses TRBV5-1 and TRBJ1-6, with D perhaps matching TRBD1 (5 bases). Between the trimmed V and J ends, which lost 4 bases and 7 bases, there was a span of 15 bases. Germline V CDR1 and CDR2: SGHRS, YFSETQ. There are 15 residues in the CDR3. The CDR3 DNA reads TGCGCCAGCAGCCCAAGGGGCCAGCCCAATTCACCCCTCCACTTT. Translating it yields CASSPRGQPNSPLHF. The full variable domain, with the rest looked up from reference TRBV5-1 and TRBJ1-6, is KAGVTQTPRYLIKTRGQQVTLSCSPISGHRSVSWYQQTPGQGLQFLFEYFSETQRNKGNFPGRFSGRQFSNSRSEMNVSTLELGDSALYLCASSPRGQPNSPLHFGNGTRLTVT.

This clone was observed once. The CDR3 region is CASTLRGFSNTEAFF. The CDR3 DNA follows: TGTGCCAGCACCCTAAGGGGGTTTTCGAACACTGAAGCTTTCTTT. The chain uses TRBV6-6 and TRBJ1-1; maybe TRBD1 (6 bases). Germline V gene lookup returns CDR1 MNHNY and CDR2 SVGAGI (reference sequence). V was shortened by 7 bases and J by 1 base, with 16 bases between the two germline ends. The CDR3 spans 15 residues.

The chain has TRBV18 and TRBJ2-2; D remains ambiguous. CDR3 length equals 17 residues. Germline values: CDR1 KGHSH, CDR2 LQKENI. Between the trimmed V and J ends, which lost 0 bases and 3 bases, there was a span of 14 bases. CDR3 in DNA: TGTGCCAGCTCACCACCGAACGCGGCGTCGCACACCGGGGAGCTGTTTTTT. It is translated as CASSPPNAASHTGELFF.

This rearrangement joins TRBV9 to TRBJ2-7; TRBD2 aligns across 8 bases. The V and J ends lost 0 bases and 1 base, in that order; junction bases with no gene match: 6. The CDR3 length is 16 residues. Looked up from germline, CDR1 is SGDLS and CDR2 is YYNGEE. The CDR3 region is CASSVASGTSSYEQYF. The CDR3, as DNA: TGTGCCAGCAGCGTAGCTTCGGGGACTAGTTCCTACGAGCAGTACTTC.

J is TRBJ1-2 and V is TRBV4-1; D gene uncertain. This CDR3 region has 20 residues. The V gene's germline CDR1 is MGHRA and CDR2 YSYEKL. Trimming cost V 0 bases and J 5 bases, with 28 bases left between them. The CDR3 nucleotides are TGCGCCAGCAGCCAAGATCGTGGATCCCCGGACTCAACGGCAGGTTATGGCTACACCTTC. Its translation: CASSQDRGSPDSTAGYGYTF.

The rearrangement links TRBV4-3 to TRBJ1-5; D gene unclear. Per the germline V gene, CDR1 is LGHNA and CDR2 is YSLEER. The CDR3 contains 17 residues. V lost 0 bases and J lost 1, with 13 bases in between. The CDR3 DNA is TGCGCCAGCAGCCAAGATAGTCGTCTGACAAGCAATCAGCCCCAGCATTTT. Translated, it gives CASSQDSRLTSNQPQHF.

This clone was seen a few times. This sequence joins TRBV2 and TRBJ1-5; 10 bases are shared with TRBD1. The V gene end was trimmed by 2 bases and the J gene end by 6 bases; junction bases not matched to a gene: 7. Germline CDR1 is SNHLY and CDR2 is FYNNEI. This CDR3 has 16 amino acids. This CDR3 reads CASSETRDRGGQPQHF. For the CDR3, the DNA is TGTGCCAGCAGTGAAACCCGGGACAGGGGTGGTCAGCCCCAGCATTTT.

To note about this clone: This specimen includes other DNA sequences encoding the same CDR3. As DNA, the CDR3 is TGTGCCAGCAGTTACTCGACGGGTGAAGCTTTCTTT. Translated: CASSYSTGEAFF. The chain couples TRBV6-5 to TRBJ1-1; no reliable D call. The germline V gene has CDR1 MNHEY and CDR2 SVGAGI. V shed 0 bases and J shed 7 bases, with 6 bases lying between them. This CDR3 region has 12 residues.

This CDR3 reads CASSQEASGVGQETQYF. DNA of the CDR3: TGCGCCAGCAGCCAAGAAGCCAGCGGGGTTGGTCAAGAGACCCAGTACTTC. J is TRBJ2-5 and V is TRBV4-3; TRBD2 matches at 7 bases. The V gene end was trimmed by 0 bases and the J gene end by 2 bases; junction bases not matched to a gene: 9. The CDR3 is 17 amino acids. The germline CDR1 and CDR2 sequences are LGHNA and YSLEER.

J is TRBJ2-7 and V is TRBV18; 9 bases match TRBD1. V trimming: 3 bases; J trimming: 7 bases; junction bases outside the gene matches: 7. CDR3 length: 14 amino acids. Germline CDR1 reads KGHSH; CDR2 reads LQKENI. In DNA, the CDR3 is TGTGCCAGCTCACCTAACGGGACAGGGCGGGAGCAGTACTTC. As protein: CASSPNGTGREQYF.

Turning to this clone: This sample also contains other DNA sequences that code for the same CDR3. The chain carries TRBV20-1 and TRBJ2-7; TRBD2 might be the D (5 bases). This CDR3 is 11 amino acids long. Germline V gene data show CDR1 as DFQATT and CDR2 as SNEGSKA (reference sequence). With 2 bases removed from V and 4 bases from J, the gap between germline ends came to 6 bases. The CDR3 is CSARSGYEQYF. In DNA, the CDR3 is TGCAGTGCTAGATCGGGATACGAGCAGTACTTC.

This chain joins TRBV5-5 and TRBJ1-1; D might be TRBD1 (5 bases). CDR1 SGHKS and CDR2 YYEKEE come from the germline V gene (reference sequence). V shed 1 base and J shed 0 bases, with 13 bases lying between them. The CDR3 spans 16 residues. The CDR3 DNA is TGTGCCAGCAGCTTGCTTATTGGGGCTCTGAACACTGAAGCTTTCTTT. It specifies CASSLLIGALNTEAFF. The full variable domain, completed using reference TRBV5-5 and TRBJ1-1, is DAGVTQSPTHLIKTRGQQVTLRCSPISGHKSVSWYQQVLGQGPQFIFQYYEKEERGRGNFPDRFSARQFPNYSSELNVNALLLGDSALYLCASSLLIGALNTEAFFGQGTRLTVV.

In the case of this clone: Other DNA sequences within the sample encode an identical CDR3. This rearrangement joins TRBV19 to TRBJ2-5; D is undetermined. The germline V gene encodes CDR1 LNHDA and CDR2 SQIVND (reference sequence). V lost 6 bases, J lost 5 bases, and 13 bases lay in between. This CDR3 is 13 amino acids long. CDR3 in amino acids: CASSPDPGETQYF. CDR3 in DNA: TGTGCCAGTAGCCCCGACCCCGGGGAGACCCAGTACTTC.

The chain links TRBV7-3 to TRBJ2-3; 10 bases are a match to TRBD2. Germline values: CDR1 SGHTA, CDR2 FQGTGA. The CDR3 spans 15 residues. V lost 0 bases and J lost 4; bases outside the gene matches: 1. Here the CDR3 reads CASSLTSGRSDTQYF. The CDR3 DNA is TGTGCCAGCAGCTTAACTAGCGGGAGGTCAGATACGCAGTATTTT.

This clone has just one count. The rearrangement joins TRBV6-4 to TRBJ1-4; D not resolved. This CDR3 region has 12 residues. The V end was cut by 7 bases, the J end by 7 bases, with 10 bases between. Germline V gene lookup returns CDR1 MRHNA and CDR2 SNTAGT. CDR3 sequence: CASTLWGEKLFF. The CDR3 DNA reads TGTGCCAGCACTCTGTGGGGTGAAAAACTGTTTTTT.

V usage is TRBV6-5 and J usage is TRBJ1-2; TRBD1 is a possible D gene (5 bases). Trimming removed 0 bases at V and 8 bases at J, with 16 bases between. Germline V lookup: CDR1 MNHEY, CDR2 SVGAGI. This CDR3 is 15 amino acids long. This CDR3 reads CASSYSGAGSAGYTF. The CDR3 DNA follows: TGTGCCAGCAGTTACTCAGGAGCAGGGAGTGCAGGCTACACCTTC.